One and the same sample provided the 29 T cell receptor beta chains below, sequenced in a study of OX40 agonist ivuxolimab in advanced cancers. Some clones are missing from TCRdb's copy, which holds only in-frame ones; the method was immunoSEQ multiplex PCR. The sample lists 75,000 to 95,000 clones; roughly 91% were seen once. Material: CD4+ or CD8+ T cells sorted from blood, obtained in a trial of the OX40 agonist ivuxolimab. These receptors all stem from an adult with an advanced solid tumor such as melanoma, head and neck, liver or kidney cancer.

In its sample, this clone was seen once. The J gene is TRBJ2-3, the V gene TRBV29-1, with D tentatively TRBD1 (5 bases). Germline CDR1 SQVTM, CDR2 ANQGSEA. V was pared by 4 bases and J by 7 bases, with 12 bases between. The CDR3 length is 12 residues. Written as DNA, the CDR3 is TGCAGCGTTGCCCCTGGGGCGAATACGCAGTATTTT. Amino acids: CSVAPGANTQYF.

The chain links TRBV4-2 to TRBJ2-6; tentatively, D is TRBD1 (5 bases). Trimming cost V 8 bases and J 2 bases, with 10 bases left between them. The CDR3 has 14 amino acids. Germline V gene sequence: CDR1 LGHNA, CDR2 YNFKEQ. The CDR3 DNA sequence: TGTGCCAGCGGAGAAGGGGCTGGGGCCAACGTCCTGACTTTC. The encoded protein is CASGEGAGANVLTF.

DNA for the CDR3: TGTGCCAGCAGCTCCAGAACAGATACGCAGTATTTT. Amino acid sequence: CASSSRTDTQYF. V and J are TRBV7-2 and TRBJ2-3; no firm D call. V dropped 4 bases and J dropped 3 bases, with 5 bases sitting between them. The CDR3 runs 12 residues. Germline assignment: CDR1 SGHTA and CDR2 FQGNSA.

This chain uses TRBV19 with TRBJ2-7; 8 bases are a match to TRBD2. Germline V gene sequence: CDR1 LNHDA, CDR2 SQIVND (reference sequence). V lost 8 bases to trimming and J lost 3 bases; unmatched junction nucleotides: 15. CDR3 length: 16 amino acids. The CDR3 nucleotides read TGTGCCAGTTCCCCTCGATTTAAGGGACTAGACTACGAGCAGTACTTC. Its protein is CASSPRFKGLDYEQYF.

V is TRBV5-1 and J is TRBJ2-1; D is uncertain. V lost 4 bases to trimming and J lost 0 bases, with 14 bases between them. CDR1 and CDR2 (germline): SGHRS, YFSETQ. There are 16 residues in the CDR3. The CDR3: CASSPAPTSSYNEQFF. CDR3 in DNA: TGCGCCAGCAGCCCCGCGCCAACCAGCTCCTACAATGAGCAGTTCTTC.

The genes are TRBV7-8 and TRBJ2-5, with unresolved D. The ends were cut back, 1 base at V and 5 bases at J, with 5 bases in the middle. The germline gives CDR1 SGHVS, CDR2 FQNEAQ. The CDR3 spans 12 residues. CDR3 sequence reads: CASSLVSETQYF. CDR3 in DNA: TGTGCCAGCAGCTTAGTATCGGAGACCCAGTACTTC.

The chain recombines TRBV10-3 with TRBJ2-2, with 14 bases aligning to TRBD2. Trimming removed 6 bases from V and 7 bases from J; junction bases left unmatched: 7. Germline CDR1 is ENHRY and CDR2 is SYGVKD. The CDR3 is 16 amino acids. CDR3 region: CAIRKGLAGEGGELFF. The CDR3 DNA is TGTGCCATCAGAAAGGGACTAGCGGGAGAAGGCGGGGAGCTGTTTTTT.

The chain is built from TRBV28 and TRBJ1-2; 9 bases line up with TRBD1. The length of the CDR3 is 12 residues. The germline V gene has CDR1 MDHEN and CDR2 SYDVKM. V trimming: 6 bases; J trimming: 13 bases; junction bases outside the gene matches: 9. CDR3 nucleotides: TGTGCCAGCAGCCGGATGACAGGGGGTGGCACCTTC. It encodes CASSRMTGGGTF.

V gene TRBV30 combines with J gene TRBJ2-1, with 10 bases that match TRBD2. V lost 3 bases, J lost 13 bases, and 6 bases stayed unmatched. The CDR3 is 12 amino acids. Germline loops: CDR1 GTSNPN, CDR2 SVGIG (reference sequence). The CDR3 nucleotides read TGTGCCTGGAGACCCCTAGCGGGAGCCCAGTTCTTC. Translated, it gives CAWRPLAGAQFF.

The chain joins TRBV28 to TRBJ2-7; the D gene is possibly TRBD1 (6 bases). The CDR3 spans 13 residues. Germline CDR1 reads MDHEN; CDR2 reads SYDVKM. V was trimmed by 3 bases and J by 9 bases, leaving 15 bases between them. The CDR3 loop is CASSFPGANGQYF. DNA for the CDR3: TGTGCCAGCAGTTTTCCAGGGGCCAACGGGCAGTACTTC.

V is TRBV6-5 and J is TRBJ2-3; the D gene is possibly TRBD2 (5 bases). Per germline, CDR1 MNHEY and CDR2 SVGAGI. V was shortened by 3 bases and J by 0 bases, with 10 bases between the two germline ends. CDR3 length: 15 residues. The CDR3 nucleotides are TGTGCCAGCAGTTATGAAAGGACTAGCACAGATACGCAGTATTTT. It specifies CASSYERTSTDTQYF.

The genes are TRBV7-8 and TRBJ2-5; maybe TRBD1 (6 bases). Germline CDR1 SGHVS, CDR2 FQNEAQ. Trimming took 8 bases from V and 1 from J, leaving 14 bases between them. The CDR3 is 14 amino acids. CDR3 bases: TGTGCCAGCGGCGCAGGGGCCCTCCAAGAGACCCAGTACTTC. The encoded protein is CASGAGALQETQYF.

The chain couples TRBV18 to TRBJ2-1, with 9 bases lining up with TRBD2. J was trimmed by 9 bases and V by 11 bases; bases with no gene match: 14. The CDR3 length is 14 residues. The germline CDR1 and CDR2 sequences are KGHSH and LQKENI. CDR3 in DNA: TGTGCCGACGCCTTTGGCGGGAGGGCTAGTGAGCAGTTCTTC. It specifies CADAFGGRASEQFF.

This clone was counted only a few times. This chain links TRBV7-6 with TRBJ1-2, with TRBD1 matching over 9 bases. V shed 6 bases and J 4 bases; nucleotides not matched to a gene: 9. The CDR3 covers 15 residues. CDR1 is SGHVS and CDR2 is FNYEAQ in the germline V gene. The CDR3 DNA follows: TGTGCCAGCAGTCCCTCGGGGACAGGGAGCTATGGCTACACCTTC. Its translation is CASSPSGTGSYGYTF.

The count of this clone is one. The gene calls are TRBV7-2 and TRBJ2-1; perhaps D is TRBD1 or TRBD2 (5 bases each). Trimming cost V 3 bases and J 6 bases, with 9 bases left between them. The CDR3 is 13 residues long. Per the germline V gene, CDR1 is SGHTA and CDR2 is FQGNSA. This chain's CDR3 is CASSLERGNEQFF. In DNA form, the CDR3 reads TGTGCCAGCAGCTTGGAGAGGGGCAATGAGCAGTTCTTC.

The chain has TRBV28 and TRBJ1-5; 7 positions match TRBD1. Germline loops: CDR1 MDHEN, CDR2 SYDVKM. J was trimmed by 5 bases and V by 6 bases; bases with no gene match: 7. CDR3 length: 14 residues. The CDR3 DNA follows: TGTGCCAGCAGGGTCGGGACAGAGGATCAGCCCCAGCATTTT. Its translation is CASRVGTEDQPQHF.

This clone was found once. This chain connects TRBV11-2 to TRBJ2-7, with TRBD2 matching 7 bases. The V segment lost 4 bases and the J segment 9 bases; nucleotides outside the gene matches: 15. Germline CDR1 SGHAT, CDR2 FQNNGV. The CDR3 runs to 15 residues. DNA for the CDR3: TGTGCCAGCAGCTCCCTTAGCGGGCGCATGTCGGCGCAGTACTTC. This codes for CASSSLSGRMSAQYF.

The chain has TRBV5-6 and TRBJ1-1; 8 positions match TRBD1. Losses at the gene ends were 4 bases for V and 10 bases for J; bases not matched to a gene: 9. CDR1 SGHDT and CDR2 YYEEEE come from the germline V gene. The CDR3 contains 13 residues. The CDR3 nucleotides read TGTGCCAGCAGCCTCGACAGGGGTTCCACAGCTTTCTTT. Translation gives CASSLDRGSTAFF.

The chain joins TRBV30 to TRBJ2-3; 8 nucleotides agree with TRBD2. The CDR3 extends over 13 amino acids. Germline CDR1 and CDR2: GTSNPN and SVGIG (reference sequence). V dropped 4 bases and J dropped 4; count of bases not matched to a gene: 4. The CDR3 protein is CAWTRAGADTQYF. The CDR3 region has the DNA TGTGCCTGGACCAGAGCGGGAGCAGATACGCAGTATTTT.

V usage is TRBV7-2 and J usage is TRBJ1-2; D remains unclear. Deletions cut 2 bases from V and 4 bases from J, with 8 bases between. CDR3 length equals 13 residues. Germline CDR1 is SGHTA and CDR2 is FQGNSA. The CDR3 nucleotides read TGTGCCAGCAGCTTACAACGGGGCTATGGCTACACCTTC. This translates into CASSLQRGYGYTF.

CDR3: CASSLVGGRTDTQYF. CDR3 DNA sequence: TGCGCCAGCAGCTTGGTGGGGGGGAGGACAGATACGCAGTATTTT. The J gene is TRBJ2-3, the V gene TRBV5-1; 7 positions match TRBD2. The germline CDR1 and CDR2 sequences are SGHRS and YFSETQ. The V segment lost 0 bases and the J segment 3 bases; nucleotides outside the gene matches: 4. The CDR3 has 15 amino acids.

The rearrangement uses TRBV14 and TRBJ2-7; TRBD2 is a possible D gene (5 bases). V was trimmed by 5 bases and J by 0 bases, leaving 26 bases between them. This CDR3 is built from 19 residues. Germline V gene data show CDR1 as SGHDN and CDR2 as FVKESK. The CDR3 protein is CASSSRLLTFLLSSYEQYF. CDR3 coding DNA: TGTGCCAGCAGCTCCCGACTACTGACATTTCTACTGAGCTCCTACGAGCAGTACTTC. The variable domain in full, completed from reference TRBV14 and TRBJ2-7, reads EAGVTQFPSHSVIEKGQTVTLRCDPISGHDNLYWYRRVMGKEIKFLLHFVKESKQDESGMPNNRFLAERTGGTYSTLKVQPAELEDSGVYFCASSSRLLTFLLSSYEQYFGPGTRLTVT.

This clone was detected only a few times. The CDR3 region has the DNA TGTGCCAGCAGCTCATCGCGGGTCACTGAAGCTTTCTTT. The encoded protein is CASSSSRVTEAFF. V and J are TRBV7-8 and TRBJ1-1; D unclear. There are 13 residues in the CDR3. From germline, CDR1 is SGHVS and CDR2 FQNEAQ. V lost 4 bases, J lost 4 bases, and 10 bases lay in between. Full variable domain (outside the CDR3, taken from reference TRBV7-8 and TRBJ1-1): GAGVSQSPRYKVAKRGQDVALRCDPISGHVSLFWYQQALGQGPEFLTYFQNEAQLDKSGLPSDRFFAERPEGSVSTLKIQRTQQEDSAVYLCASSSSRVTEAFFGQGTRLTVV.

The chain carries TRBV6-5 and TRBJ2-7; 8 bases fit TRBD1. From germline, CDR1 is MNHEY and CDR2 SVGAGI. Trimming removed 6 bases from V and 7 bases from J; junction bases left unmatched: 8. This CDR3 is built from 13 residues. The CDR3 is CASRNQGAKEQYF. The CDR3 DNA reads TGTGCCAGCAGGAACCAGGGGGCGAAGGAGCAGTACTTC.

This clone has a handful of counts. V usage is TRBV28 and J usage is TRBJ1-4; the D is unclear. Germline CDR1 reads MDHEN; CDR2 reads SYDVKM. The V end lost 3 bases, the J end lost 6 bases, and 11 bases lay between the germline ends. This CDR3 has 14 residues. The CDR3 region is CASSFGGADEKLFF. Written as DNA, the CDR3 is TGTGCCAGCAGTTTCGGTGGAGCGGATGAAAAACTGTTTTTT.

The chain couples TRBV14 to TRBJ2-5; tentative D call: TRBD2 (5 bases). The ends were cut back, 1 base at V and 2 bases at J, with 8 bases in the middle. CDR1 and CDR2 from the germline V gene are SGHDN and FVKESK. CDR3 length: 14 amino acids. The CDR3 coding sequence is TGTGCCAGCAGCCAAGCTCGGGGTCAAGAGACCCAGTACTTC. It is translated as CASSQARGQETQYF.

The genes are TRBV5-4 and TRBJ2-1; TRBD2 might be the D (5 bases). Germline V gene lookup returns CDR1 SGHNT and CDR2 YYREEE (reference sequence). V was trimmed by 0 bases and J by 2 bases, leaving 9 bases between them. The CDR3 length is 15 residues. For the CDR3, the DNA is TGTGCCAGCAGCTTGGGTGGGAGCACCTACAATGAGCAGTTCTTC. Translation: CASSLGGSTYNEQFF.

V is TRBV9 and J is TRBJ2-3, with 11 bases matching TRBD2. With 4 bases clipped from V and 6 bases from J, the junction kept 13 bases outside the gene matches. The CDR3 has 17 amino acids. Germline-derived CDR1 and CDR2 are SGDLS and YYNGEE. In DNA form, the CDR3 reads TGTGCCAGCAGCCCCAGTACACTAGCGGGAGTGGCGGATACGCAGTATTTT. It yields the protein CASSPSTLAGVADTQYF.

This chain connects TRBV18 to TRBJ1-3; D gene ambiguous. Trimming stripped 3 bases from V and 0 bases from J, with 6 bases between. This CDR3 has 14 amino acids. CDR1 KGHSH and CDR2 LQKENI come from the germline V gene. The chain's CDR3 is CASSPQSSGNTIYF. In DNA form, the CDR3 reads TGTGCCAGCTCACCCCAGAGCTCTGGAAACACCATATATTTT.